The TCR beta chain described here comes from a study of T cell responses to AZD1222 COVID-19 vaccine. Trimming cost V 0 bases and J 11 bases; bases outside gene matches: 7. The CDR3 has 14 amino acids. In germline, CDR1 is SGHRS, CDR2 YFSETQ. Assay: immunoSEQ multiplex PCR; the TCRdb copy retains only in-frame clones and omits some. Of about 120,000 clones listed, less than 90% are singletons. This receptor was obtained from an adult in good health. Sequences were derived from peripheral blood, sampled on day 0 of AZD1222 vaccination. The rearrangement links TRBV5-1 to TRBJ1-5; TRBD1 matches at 8 bases. Written as DNA, the CDR3 is TGCGCCAGCAGCTTGGCCCCAGGGGGCGCGTCCCAGCATTTT. Protein sequence: CASSLAPGGASQHF.